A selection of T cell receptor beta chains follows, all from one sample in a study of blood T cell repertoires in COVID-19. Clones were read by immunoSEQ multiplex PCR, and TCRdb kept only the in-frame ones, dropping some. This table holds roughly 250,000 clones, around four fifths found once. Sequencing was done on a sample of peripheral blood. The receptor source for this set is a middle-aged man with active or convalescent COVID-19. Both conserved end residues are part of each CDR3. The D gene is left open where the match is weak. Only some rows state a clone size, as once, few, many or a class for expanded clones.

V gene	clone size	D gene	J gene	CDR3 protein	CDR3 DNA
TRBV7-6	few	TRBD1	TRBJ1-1	CASSNGQGANTEAFF	TGTGCCAGCAGCAACGGACAGGGGGCGAACACTGAAGCTTTCTTT
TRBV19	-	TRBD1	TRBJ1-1	CASSRTGTFEAFF	TGTGCCAGTAGTCGGACAGGGACCTTTGAAGCTTTCTTT
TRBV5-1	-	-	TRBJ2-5	CASSPTEGSETQYF	TGCGCCAGCAGCCCCACGGAGGGCTCAGAGACCCAGTACTTC
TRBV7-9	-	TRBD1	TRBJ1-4	CASSQGVTTNEKLFF	TGTGCCAGCAGCCAGGGGGTAACAACTAATGAAAAACTGTTTTTT
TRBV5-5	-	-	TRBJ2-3	CASSLADRTALDTQYF	TGTGCCAGCAGCTTGGCAGATAGGACAGCCTTAGATACGCAGTATTTT
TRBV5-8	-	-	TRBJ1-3	CASSLRGIYGNTIYF	TGTGCCAGCAGCTTGCGGGGGATTTATGGAAACACCATATATTTT
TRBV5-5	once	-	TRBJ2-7	CASSLASTGYSYEQYF	TGTGCCAGCAGCTTGGCAAGTACAGGGTACTCCTACGAGCAGTACTTC
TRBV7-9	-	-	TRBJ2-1	CASSSDRDNWNEQFF	TGTGCCAGCAGCTCCGACCGGGACAACTGGAATGAGCAGTTCTTC
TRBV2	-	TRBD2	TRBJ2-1	CASYAGGPFTTPQREFF	TGTGCCAGCTACGCGGGGGGGCCTTTTACGACGCCGCAACGAGAGTTCTTC
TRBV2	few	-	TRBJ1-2	CASSGERGGYTF	TGTGCCAGCAGTGGGGAAAGAGGGGGCTACACCTTC
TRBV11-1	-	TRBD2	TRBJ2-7	CASSKASGPYEQYF	TGTGCCAGCAGCAAGGCTAGCGGCCCCTACGAGCAGTACTTC
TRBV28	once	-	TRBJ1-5	CASSPGLGEQPQHF	TGTGCCAGCAGCCCGGGACTCGGTGAGCAGCCCCAGCATTTT
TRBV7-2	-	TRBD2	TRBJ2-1	CASSLVLGSGSSYNEQFF	TGTGCCAGCAGCTTAGTTTTGGGTAGCGGGAGCTCCTACAATGAGCAGTTCTTC
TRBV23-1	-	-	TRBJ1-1	CASSQSEVRGSEAFF	TGCGCCAGCAGTCAATCCGAGGTCCGAGGGTCTGAAGCTTTCTTT
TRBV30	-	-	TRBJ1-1	CAWRPLEQLNTEAFF	TGTGCCTGGAGACCCCTTGAACAGCTGAACACTGAAGCTTTCTTT
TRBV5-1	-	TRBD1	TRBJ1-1	CASSRTGLTEAFF	TGCGCCAGCAGCCGGACAGGGCTCACTGAAGCTTTCTTT
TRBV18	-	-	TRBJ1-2	CASSPKTTNYGYTF	TGTGCCAGCTCACCAAAGACTACTAACTATGGCTACACCTTC
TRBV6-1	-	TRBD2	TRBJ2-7	CASSGGTSGSYEQYF	TGTGCCAGCAGCGGAGGGACTAGCGGGAGTTACGAGCAGTACTTC
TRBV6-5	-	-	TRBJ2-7	CASRTRAHPYEQYF	TGTGCCAGCAGGACACGAGCCCACCCCTACGAGCAGTACTTC
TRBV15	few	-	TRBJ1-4	CATRDEGRANEKLFF	TGTGCCACCAGGGATGAGGGGAGGGCTAATGAAAAACTGTTTTTT
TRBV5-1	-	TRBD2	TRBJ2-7	CASSLGSGGTTYEQYF	TGCGCCAGCAGCTTGGGGAGCGGGGGGACGACCTACGAGCAGTACTTC
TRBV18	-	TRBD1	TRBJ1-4	CASSPRTGGEEKLFF	TGTGCCAGCTCACCTCGGACAGGGGGCGAGGAAAAACTGTTTTTT
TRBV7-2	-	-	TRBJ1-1	CASSPSPADEAFF	TGTGCCAGCAGCCCCTCGCCGGCGGATGAAGCTTTCTTT
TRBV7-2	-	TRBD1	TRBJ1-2	CASSLETGSYTF	TGTGCCAGCAGCTTGGAGACAGGGAGCTACACCTTC
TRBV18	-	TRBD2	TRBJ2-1	CASSPRTSEAGEQFF	TGTGCCAGCTCACCCCGGACTAGCGAGGCCGGTGAGCAGTTCTTC
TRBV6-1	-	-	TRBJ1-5	CASSTGQVGNQPQHF	TGTGCCAGCAGTACAGGGCAAGTAGGCAATCAGCCCCAGCATTTT
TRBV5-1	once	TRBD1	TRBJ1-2	CASRPTGNGYGYTF	TGCGCCAGCAGGCCGACAGGGAATGGCTATGGCTACACCTTC
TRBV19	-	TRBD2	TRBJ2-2	CASLYRLAGGELFF	TGTGCCAGTCTCTATAGATTAGCGGGCGGGGAGCTGTTTTTT
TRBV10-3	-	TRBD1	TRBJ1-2	CAITPGQPTPIYGYTF	TGTGCCATCACTCCGGGACAGCCAACCCCCATCTATGGCTACACCTTC
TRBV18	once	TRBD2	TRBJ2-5	CASAAGLQETQYF	TGTGCCAGCGCAGCGGGGCTTCAAGAGACCCAGTACTTC
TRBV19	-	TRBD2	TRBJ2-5	CASSRTSAEETQYF	TGTGCCAGTAGTAGAACTAGCGCAGAAGAGACCCAGTACTTC
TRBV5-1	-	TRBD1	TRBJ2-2	CASSQGANTGELFF	TGCGCCAGCAGTCAGGGGGCGAACACCGGGGAGCTGTTTTTT
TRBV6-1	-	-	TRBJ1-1	CASSEDAAYGTEAFF	TGTGCCAGCAGTGAAGACGCGGCCTATGGTACTGAAGCTTTCTTT
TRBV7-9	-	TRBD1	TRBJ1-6	CASTIVQGENSPLHF	TGTGCCAGCACCATCGTCCAGGGGGAAAATTCACCCCTCCACTTT
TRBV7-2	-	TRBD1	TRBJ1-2	CASSLSATGGVYGYTF	TGTGCCAGCAGCTTATCGGCGACAGGGGGCGTCTATGGCTACACCTTC
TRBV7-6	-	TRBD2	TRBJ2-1	CASSFLAGGTNEQFF	TGTGCCAGCAGCTTTCTAGCGGGGGGGACGAATGAGCAGTTCTTC
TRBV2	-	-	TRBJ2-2	CASSRESGELFF	TGTGCCAGCAGTCGGGAGAGCGGGGAGCTGTTTTTT
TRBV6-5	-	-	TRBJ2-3	CAISRTDTQYF	TGTGCCATCTCTCGCACAGATACGCAGTATTTT
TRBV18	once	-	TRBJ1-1	CASSPQRDTEAFF	TGTGCCAGCTCACCACAGAGGGACACTGAAGCTTTCTTT
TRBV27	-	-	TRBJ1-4	CASSLSYSLEKLFF	TGTGCCAGCAGTTTATCCTACTCATTAGAAAAACTGTTTTTT
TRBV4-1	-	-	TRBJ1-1	CASSQNPSDGGREAFF	TGCGCCAGCAGCCAAAATCCTTCCGACGGGGGTCGGGAAGCTTTCTTT
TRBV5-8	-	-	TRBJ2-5	CASSLSAGSSGGTQYF	TGTGCCAGCAGCTTAAGCGCCGGGTCCTCCGGCGGGACCCAGTACTTC
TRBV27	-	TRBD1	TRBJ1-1	CARGLSTEAFF	TGTGCAAGGGGGCTGAGCACTGAAGCTTTCTTT
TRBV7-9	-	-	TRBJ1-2	CASSLVLAYGYTF	TGTGCCAGCAGCTTAGTTCTAGCTTATGGCTACACCTTC
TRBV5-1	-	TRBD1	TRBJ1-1	CASSPPTGGTEAFF	TGCGCCAGCAGCCCCCCGACAGGGGGTACTGAAGCTTTCTTT
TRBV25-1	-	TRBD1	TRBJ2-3	CASRGQGRIPDTQYF	TGTGCCAGCAGAGGACAGGGAAGAATCCCAGATACGCAGTATTTT
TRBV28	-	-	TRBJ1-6	CASSGSKGRFYNSPLHF	TGTGCCAGCAGTGGTTCGAAGGGGCGTTTCTATAATTCACCCCTCCACTTT
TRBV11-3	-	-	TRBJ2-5	CASSSHYLRGQETQYF	TGTGCCAGCAGCTCTCATTATCTAAGGGGCCAAGAGACCCAGTACTTC
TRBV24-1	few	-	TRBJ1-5	CATSVGGNQPQHF	TGTGCCACCAGTGTGGGGGGGAATCAGCCCCAGCATTTT
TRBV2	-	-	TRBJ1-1	CASSEQQGTEAFF	TGTGCCAGCAGTGAACAGCAGGGCACTGAAGCTTTCTTT
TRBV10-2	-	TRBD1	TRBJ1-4	CASSFPDRGGEKLFF	TGCGCCAGCAGTTTTCCAGACAGGGGCGGGGAAAAACTGTTTTTT
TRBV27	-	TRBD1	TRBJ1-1	CASRVQGAYTEAFF	TGTGCCAGCAGGGTACAGGGGGCGTACACTGAAGCTTTCTTT
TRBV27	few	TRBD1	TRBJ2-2	CASSGTVWTGELFF	TGTGCCAGCTCCGGGACAGTCTGGACCGGGGAGCTGTTTTTT
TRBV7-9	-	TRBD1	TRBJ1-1	CASSEQGARPEAFF	TGTGCCAGCAGCGAACAGGGGGCGCGCCCTGAAGCTTTCTTT
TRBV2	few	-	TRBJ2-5	CASTQNGGETQYF	TGTGCCAGCACCCAAAATGGGGGGGAGACCCAGTACTTC
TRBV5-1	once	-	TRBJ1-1	CASSLVRSANTEAFF	TGCGCCAGCAGCTTGGTTCGCAGCGCGAACACTGAAGCTTTCTTT
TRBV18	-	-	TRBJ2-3	CASSPYTDTQYF	TGTGCCAGCTCACCGTACACAGATACGCAGTATTTT
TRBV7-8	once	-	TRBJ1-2	CASSLADAAGIGYTF	TGTGCCAGCAGCTTAGCCGACGCGGCAGGGATAGGCTACACCTTC
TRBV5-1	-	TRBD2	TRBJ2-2	CASSLGTSGKNTGELFF	TGCGCCAGCAGCTTGGGGACTAGCGGGAAGAACACCGGGGAGCTGTTTTTT